What follows are 5 T cell receptor beta chains derived from one specimen sequenced in a study of human T cells and chemical hapten exposure. As to time point: pre-sensitization, week 0. Treatment indicated: therapeutic diphenylcyclopropenone sensitization with weekly scalp DPC. TCRdb independently ran MiXCR on the RACE reads; one entry per CDR3 protein. Of about 350,000 distinct CDR3 sequences listed, 4.5% to 7% are singletons. Source: whole blood, taken in connection with sensitization to the hapten diphenylcyclopropenone (DPC). The receptors come from a woman between 18 and 29 years old with alopecia areata. Some clones in this sample may be carry-over from other donors' samples.

The rearrangement uses TRBV20-1 and TRBJ1-3; D call uncertain. The CDR3 is made up of 11 amino acids. The germline V and J ends were trimmed by 5 bases and 11 bases, with 13 bases remaining between them. From germline, CDR1 is DFQATT and CDR2 SNEGSKA (reference sequence). CDR3 region: CSAARERAIYF. CDR3 in DNA: TGCAGTGCTGCGCGTGAAAGAGCCATATATTTT.

This clonotype was counted only a few times. This chain connects TRBV20-1 to TRBJ2-7; 7 nucleotides align to TRBD2. J was trimmed by 6 bases and V by 3 bases; bases with no gene match: 11. Germline CDR1 reads DFQATT; CDR2 reads SNEGSKA (reference sequence). This CDR3 is 14 amino acids long. The chain's CDR3 is CSASSHAPGGEQYF. CDR3 DNA: TGCAGTGCTAGCTCCCACGCTCCGGGAGGCGAGCAGTACTTC.

The chain uses TRBV20-1 and TRBJ1-5; D may be TRBD1 (5 bases). This CDR3 has 16 amino acids. With 6 bases removed from V and 2 bases from J, the gap between germline ends came to 20 bases. Germline CDR1 reads DFQATT; CDR2 reads SNEGSKA (reference sequence). CDR3 sequence reads: CSARLGGAEGNQPQHF. The CDR3 bases are TGCAGTGCACGTTTGGGAGGGGCCGAGGGCAATCAGCCCCAGCATTTT.

In its sample, this clonotype was seen a few times. The chain couples TRBV5-4 to TRBJ2-5, with 7 bases identical to TRBD1. Germline CDR1 and CDR2: SGHNT and YYREEE (reference sequence). The V gene end was trimmed by 4 bases and the J gene end by 4 bases; junction bases not matched to a gene: 16. The CDR3 covers 17 residues. The CDR3 protein is CASSPGQASLMGETQYF. The CDR3 nucleotides read TGTGCCAGCAGCCCTGGACAGGCCTCGCTTATGGGAGAGACCCAGTACTTC.

This clonotype has ten or more counts. The gene calls are TRBV20-1 and TRBJ2-3, with D possibly being TRBD1 (6 bases). CDR1 is DFQATT, CDR2 SNEGSKA, per germline (reference sequence). The CDR3 contains 18 residues. V lost 5 bases, J lost 5 bases, and 29 bases lay in between. This chain's CDR3 is CSAYSASGPGRGLDTQYF. CDR3 bases: TGCAGTGCTTACTCTGCCTCTGGACCGGGAAGGGGGTTAGATACGCAGTATTTT.